Presented here are 4 T cell receptor beta chains from one specimen sequenced in a study of cytomegalovirus exposure and HLA in healthy donors. Use of 60 Vbeta and 13 Jbeta primers characterized the PCR. Sequencing used immunoSEQ multiplex PCR; TCRdb keeps in-frame clones, though not all of them. The table lists 190,000 or so clones, 70% to 80% of them singletons. The sample comprised PBMCs. Receptor source: a girl aged 10 to 17 in good health and CMV-seropositive.

This chain uses TRBV7-2 with TRBJ1-5; D unresolved. Germline loops: CDR1 SGHTA, CDR2 FQGNSA. The CDR3 length is 15 residues. V was clipped by 0 bases and J by 4 bases, with 10 bases between them. As DNA, the CDR3 is TGTGCCAGCAGCTTAGCCCGCGCGGGGAATCAGCCCCAGCATTTT. Its translation: CASSLARAGNQPQHF. Together with reference TRBV7-2 and TRBJ1-5, the CDR3 gives the full variable domain: GAGVSQSPSNKVTEKGKDVELRCDPISGHTALYWYRQSLGQGLEFLIYFQGNSAPDKSGLPSDRFSAERTGGSVSTLTIQRTQQEDSAVYLCASSLARAGNQPQHFGDGTRLSIL.

The chain has TRBV9 and TRBJ2-5; 10 nucleotides agree with TRBD2. Per the germline V gene, CDR1 is SGDLS and CDR2 is YYNGEE. V trimming: 5 bases; J trimming: 4 bases; junction bases outside the gene matches: 17. The CDR3 is made up of 18 amino acids. CDR3 DNA sequence: TGTGCCAGCAGTTACAGCGGGGGGGCTGGACGCCAGGGAGAGACCCAGTACTTC. This encodes CASSYSGGAGRQGETQYF.

This chain links TRBV27 with TRBJ2-3; 9 bases map to TRBD2. The CDR3 is 15 amino acids. Losses at the gene ends were 1 base for V and 4 bases for J; bases not matched to a gene: 3. Germline assignment: CDR1 MNHEY and CDR2 SMNVEV (reference sequence). In DNA, the CDR3 is TGTGCCAGCAGTTTATGGACTAGCGTGGCAGATACGCAGTATTTT. This codes for CASSLWTSVADTQYF.

The chain couples TRBV4-3 to TRBJ2-7; D is possibly TRBD1 (5 bases). The V and J ends lost 1 base and 4 bases respectively, with 8 bases between them. CDR1 LGHNA and CDR2 YSLEER come from the germline V gene. The CDR3 has 13 residues. The CDR3 coding sequence is TGCGCCAGCAGCCAAGGACAGAAATACGAGCAGTACTTC. Translating it yields CASSQGQKYEQYF.